The present TCR beta chain was sequenced within a study of cytomegalovirus exposure and HLA in healthy donors. Both 60 Vbeta primers and 13 Jbeta primers went into the PCR. The repertoire was sequenced with immunoSEQ multiplex PCR; TCRdb's copy has only in-frame clones and lacks some. Among approximately 110,000 clones, just under 70% were seen once, and the ten largest hold about 5.5%. The sequence was collected from a woman in her 70s in good health and CMV-seropositive. Sequenced: PBMCs.

As DNA, the CDR3 is TGTGCCAGCAGGGCTAGGACAGAGAACACCGGGGAGCTGTTTTTT. Its protein is CASRARTENTGELFF. The V and J genes are TRBV6-1 and TRBJ2-2; a possible D gene is TRBD1 (6 bases). In germline, CDR1 is MNHNS, CDR2 SASEGT. Trimming took 6 bases from V and 1 from J, leaving 12 bases between them. The CDR3 has 15 amino acids.